This T cell receptor beta chain was profiled in a study of blood T cell repertoires in COVID-19. Across the whole study: Acute and convalescent COVID-19 specimens originated in the United States, Italy and Spain. T cells, B-cell-depleted T cells, or PBMCs supplied cDNA or gDNA.

Data came from immunoSEQ multiplex PCR; TCRdb stores just in-frame clones and leaves some out. Of some 150,000 clones in the sample, around nine tenths were seen once. V trimming: 1 base; J trimming: 6 bases; junction bases outside the gene matches: 9. The CDR3 spans 16 residues. The V gene's germline CDR1 is SGDLS and CDR2 YYNGEE. This receptor was identified in a woman aged 18-29 years who had recovered from COVID-19. The V gene is TRBV9, the J gene TRBJ1-2; 10 positions agree with TRBD1. The sample comprised PBMCs or T cells enriched from blood (not recorded which). The CDR3 reads CASSVKGTGEGHGYTF. CDR3 DNA: TGTGCCAGCAGCGTAAAAGGGACAGGGGAGGGCCATGGCTACACCTTC.